This is a list of T cell receptor beta chains from one sample in a study of regulatory T cells in long-lasting Graves disease. TCRdb reanalysed the multiplex PCR reads using MiXCR and keeps one entry per CDR3 protein. The data contain approximately 440,000 distinct CDR3 sequences, around 22% of them seen just once; the ten biggest clones take up over 25%. Source: peripheral blood mononuclear cells (PBMCs), taken when the disease was refractory, from a patient treated with antithyroid drugs. These receptors were taken from a female donor with Graves disease. Each CDR3 is given with its conserved first and last residue. D genes are given only for firm matches. Size tells how often a clone was seen (once, few, many) or the class of an expanded clone, and some rows leave it out.

clone size | J gene | D gene | V gene | CDR3 protein | CDR3 DNA
few | TRBJ1-1 | - | TRBV28 | CASSLYSSAGAKNTEAFF | TGTGCCAGCAGTTTATATTCGAGCGCTGGGGCTAAAAACACTGAAGCTTTCTTT
many | TRBJ1-2 | TRBD1 | TRBV30 | CAWDGQGYGYTF | TGTGCCTGGGACGGACAGGGCTATGGCTACACCTTC
few | TRBJ1-4 | TRBD1 | TRBV5-1 | CASSYTGGDEKLFF | TGCGCCAGCAGCTATACAGGGGGCGATGAAAAACTGTTTTTT
many | TRBJ2-5 | - | TRBV7-2 | CASSRQGMRETQYF | TGTGCCAGCAGTAGGCAGGGGATGCGGGAGACCCAGTACTTC
many | TRBJ1-5 | - | TRBV6-1 | CASSEMWGSNQPQHF | TGTGCCAGCAGTGAAATGTGGGGGAGCAATCAGCCCCAGCATTTT
- | TRBJ1-1 | - | TRBV5-1 | CASSLALRVLNTEAFF | TGCGCCAGCAGCTTGGCTCTTAGGGTTTTGAACACTGAAGCTTTCTTT
many | TRBJ2-7 | - | TRBV6-1 | CASSGTSGQGGEQYF | TGTGCCAGCAGTGGGACTAGCGGACAGGGGGGGGAGCAGTACTTC
few | TRBJ1-1 | TRBD1 | TRBV28 | CASSLRRQGRMNTEAFF | TGTGCCAGCAGTTTACGGAGACAGGGCCGTATGAACACTGAAGCTTTCTTT
medium-sized | TRBJ2-6 | - | TRBV6-2/TRBV6-3 | CASTTRPGTGANVLTF | TGTGCCAGCACCACACGACCAGGGACTGGGGCCAACGTCCTGACTTTC
many | TRBJ2-7 | TRBD2 | TRBV20-1 | CSASSGNRDEQYF | TGCAGTGCTTCGAGCGGGAACCGGGACGAGCAGTACTTC
few | TRBJ1-1 | - | TRBV29-1 | CSVDAGSAEAFF | TGCAGCGTTGATGCTGGATCTGCTGAAGCTTTCTTT
few | TRBJ2-7 | - | TRBV6-1 | CASSETSRSSEQYF | TGTGCCAGCAGTGAAACTAGCAGGTCCTCCGAGCAGTACTTC
few | TRBJ2-1 | TRBD2 | TRBV7-2 | CASSLASRGLAGDHEQFF | TGTGCCAGCAGCTTAGCCAGTAGGGGACTAGCGGGAGACCATGAGCAGTTCTTC
few | TRBJ1-2 | - | TRBV18 | CASSPVGGQDYGYTF | TGTGCCAGCTCACCGGTCGGGGGGCAGGACTATGGCTACACCTTC
- | TRBJ1-1 | - | TRBV9 | CASSVVEDSDTEAFF | TGTGCCAGCAGCGTAGTAGAGGACAGCGACACTGAAGCTTTCTTT
few | TRBJ1-5 | - | TRBV2 | CASRQEQVNQPQHF | TGTGCCAGCAGGCAGGAACAGGTTAATCAGCCCCAGCATTTT
- | TRBJ2-7 | - | TRBV7-9 | CASSLDLIHEQYF | TGTGCCAGCAGCTTAGATCTGATCCACGAGCAGTACTTC
few | TRBJ1-1 | TRBD1 | TRBV30 | CAQWDRVTIRAFF | TGTGCCCAATGGGACAGGGTTACGATTAGAGCTTTCTTT
- | TRBJ2-3 | TRBD1 | TRBV19 | CASSIMGQGTDTQYF | TGTGCCAGTAGTATCATGGGACAGGGCACAGATACGCAGTATTTT
- | TRBJ1-1 | TRBD1 | TRBV5-1 | CASSLWGDSQLNTEAFF | TGCGCCAGCAGCTTGTGGGGGGACAGTCAATTGAACACTGAAGCTTTCTTT
many | TRBJ1-5 | TRBD1 | TRBV28 | CASSLPRTGLSNQPQHF | TGTGCCAGCAGTTTACCCCGGACAGGGCTTAGCAATCAGCCCCAGCATTTT
- | TRBJ2-3 | TRBD2 | TRBV7-8 | CASRPRLADSTDTQYF | TGTGCCAGCAGGCCCAGACTAGCGGATAGCACAGATACGCAGTATTTT
many | TRBJ2-7 | - | TRBV12-3/TRBV12-4 | CASSENWRGEQYF | TGTGCCAGCAGCGAAAATTGGAGGGGCGAGCAGTACTTC
- | TRBJ1-1 | - | TRBV30 | CAWSGRGGRTEAFF | TGTGCCTGGAGCGGTCGTGGGGGCAGGACTGAAGCTTTCTTT
many | TRBJ1-5 | - | TRBV7-8 | CASSLGDYSNQPQHF | TGTGCCAGCAGCTTAGGAGATTATAGCAATCAGCCCCAGCATTTT
- | TRBJ1-2 | - | TRBV14 | CASSQANSGGPTF | TGTGCCAGCAGCCAAGCAAACAGTGGCGGGCCCACCTTC
many | TRBJ2-7 | - | TRBV3-1 | CASSQDRVAGGEQYF | TGTGCCAGCAGCCAAGATCGGGTTGCAGGCGGCGAGCAGTACTTC
- | TRBJ2-7 | TRBD2 | TRBV9 | CASSVMAGVEEQYF | TGTGCCAGCAGCGTAATGGCGGGAGTGGAGGAGCAGTACTTC
many | TRBJ2-7 | - | TRBV20-1 | CSARPRRAGSSYEQYF | TGCAGTGCTAGACCTCGGCGGGCGGGGAGCTCCTACGAGCAGTACTTC
many | TRBJ2-5 | - | TRBV12-3/TRBV12-4 | CASSLQETASGETQYF | TGTGCCAGCAGTTTGCAGGAGACGGCTTCGGGGGAGACCCAGTACTTC
- | TRBJ2-5 | TRBD1 | TRBV7-2 | CASSSGTGWQETQYF | TGTGCCAGCAGCTCCGGGACAGGGTGGCAAGAGACCCAGTACTTC
many | TRBJ1-2 | - | TRBV7-3 | CASSEGAGAGGYTF | TGTGCCAGCAGCGAAGGGGCAGGGGCCGGGGGCTACACCTTC
- | TRBJ2-4 | - | TRBV3-1 | CASSQGRSRFF | TGTGCCAGCAGCCAGGGCCGCAGCCGGTTCTTC
few | TRBJ1-1 | - | TRBV19 | CASEEIDRTQNTEAFF | TGTGCCAGTGAAGAAATAGACAGGACCCAGAACACTGAAGCTTTCTTT
few | TRBJ2-4 | - | TRBV7-9 | CASSLTKNIQYF | TGTGCCAGCAGCTTAACAAAAAACATTCAGTACTTC
many | TRBJ1-4 | - | TRBV28 | CASSFSIGGRGEKLFF | TGTGCCAGCAGTTTTTCGATTGGAGGGCGGGGTGAAAAACTGTTTTTT
- | TRBJ1-1 | - | TRBV29-1 | CSAGANTEAFF | TGCAGCGCGGGGGCGAACACTGAAGCTTTCTTT
- | TRBJ2-1 | - | TRBV7-2 | CASSRPYNEQFF | TGTGCCAGCAGCCGTCCTTACAATGAGCAGTTCTTC
- | TRBJ2-2 | - | TRBV7-6 | CASSYTSYYKNTGELFF | TGTGCCAGCAGCTATACCTCGTACTATAAGAACACCGGGGAGCTGTTTTTT
many | TRBJ2-5 | TRBD2 | TRBV20-1 | CSARDLSSGARETQYF | TGCAGTGCTAGAGATCTTTCTAGCGGGGCGCGAGAGACCCAGTACTTC
many | TRBJ1-4 | - | TRBV28 | CASGPGKLFF | TGTGCCAGCGGCCCGGGGAAACTGTTTTTT
- | TRBJ2-2 | - | TRBV28 | CASSLSSQGNTGELFF | TGTGCCAGCAGTTTAAGTAGCCAGGGGAACACCGGGGAGCTGTTTTTT
- | TRBJ2-3 | TRBD2 | TRBV20-1 | CSASGLAATDTQYF | TGCAGTGCTTCGGGACTAGCGGCCACAGATACGCAGTATTTT
- | TRBJ2-3 | TRBD2 | TRBV29-1 | CSVTSGSWTDTQYF | TGCAGCGTAACTAGCGGGAGTTGGACAGATACGCAGTATTTT
few | TRBJ2-5 | TRBD2 | TRBV24-1 | CATSGTSGMETQYF | TGTGCCACCAGCGGTACTAGCGGGATGGAGACCCAGTACTTC
- | TRBJ1-2 | - | TRBV18 | CASSPLEDYGYTF | TGTGCCAGCTCACCACTAGAAGACTATGGCTACACCTTC
few | TRBJ2-7 | - | TRBV6-9 | CASSDSGGAYEQYF | TGTGCCAGCAGTGATTCGGGGGGCGCCTACGAGCAGTACTTC
few | TRBJ2-6 | TRBD1 | TRBV15 | CATSREGPGTGSFSGANVLTF | TGTGCCACCAGCAGAGAGGGCCCCGGGACAGGGAGCTTCTCTGGGGCCAACGTCCTGACTTTC
few | TRBJ1-1 | - | TRBV10-3 | CAISELNTEAFF | TGTGCCATCAGTGAGTTGAACACTGAAGCTTTCTTT
few | TRBJ1-5 | - | TRBV19 | CASSAQGTIYSNQPQHF | TGTGCCAGTAGCGCACAGGGCACGATTTATAGCAATCAGCCCCAGCATTTT
few | TRBJ2-7 | TRBD2 | TRBV20-1 | CSARIAGLPYEQYF | TGCAGTGCTAGAATAGCGGGATTACCCTACGAGCAGTACTTC
many | TRBJ1-2 | TRBD1 | TRBV6-1 | CASRPTGGGGYTF | TGTGCCAGCAGACCCACAGGGGGCGGAGGCTACACCTTC
- | TRBJ1-1 | TRBD1 | TRBV30 | CAWTDRGDTEAFF | TGTGCCTGGACCGACAGGGGGGACACTGAAGCTTTCTTT
many | TRBJ1-1 | - | TRBV27 | CASSRDGTLTF | TGTGCCAGCAGCAGGGACGGAACCCTTACCTTT